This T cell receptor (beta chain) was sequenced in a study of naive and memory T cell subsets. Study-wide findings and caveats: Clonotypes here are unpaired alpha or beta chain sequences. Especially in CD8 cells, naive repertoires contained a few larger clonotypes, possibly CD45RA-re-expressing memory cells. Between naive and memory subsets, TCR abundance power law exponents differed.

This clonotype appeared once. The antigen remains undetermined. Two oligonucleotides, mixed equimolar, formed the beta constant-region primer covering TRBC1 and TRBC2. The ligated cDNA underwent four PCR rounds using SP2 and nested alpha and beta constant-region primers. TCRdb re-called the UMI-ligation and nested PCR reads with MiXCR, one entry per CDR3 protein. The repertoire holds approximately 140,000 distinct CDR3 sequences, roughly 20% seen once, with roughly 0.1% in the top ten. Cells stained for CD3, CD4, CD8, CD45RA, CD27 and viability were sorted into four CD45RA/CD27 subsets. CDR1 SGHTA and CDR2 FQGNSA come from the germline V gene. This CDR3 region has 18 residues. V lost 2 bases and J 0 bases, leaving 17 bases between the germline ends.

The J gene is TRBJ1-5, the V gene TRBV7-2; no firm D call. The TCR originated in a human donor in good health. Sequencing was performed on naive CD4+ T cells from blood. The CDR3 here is CASSLWTVAIDSNQPQHF. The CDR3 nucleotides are TGTGCCAGCAGCTTATGGACGGTAGCTATTGATAGCAATCAGCCCCAGCATTTT.